Following are 18 T cell receptor beta chains from one sample sequenced in a study of shared clonotypes between healthy human individuals (dated by TCRdb to about 2020). Libraries were prepared through the immunoSEQ multiplex PCR assay. The immuneACCESS repertoire file appears here via TCRdb, limited to in-frame rearrangements. These files lack a portion of the clones; in checked studies, under half of the deficit traces to unresolved V genes, and the cause of the others is not known. In all, the sample holds hundreds of thousands of clones, and 76% of those were seen once. The ten top clones hold around 13% of the sample. The sample taken for sequencing was PBMCs. These receptors were collected from a woman aged 40 to 55 in good health. Some clones in this sample may be carry-over from other donors' samples.

This clone was seen repeatedly, ten times or more. This chain joins TRBV2 and TRBJ2-7; D is possibly TRBD1 or TRBD2 (10 bases each). The CDR3 extends over 21 amino acids. Germline CDR1 and CDR2: SNHLY and FYNNEI. Trimming stripped 8 bases from V and 3 bases from J, with 38 bases between. Here the CDR3 DNA reads TGTGCCAGCTCGTTAGACAGGGGGCCTCCCGGGCTAGCGGGAGCCCTCTACGAGCAGTACTTC. Translated, it gives CASSLDRGPPGLAGALYEQYF.

The chain combines TRBV6-1 with TRBJ2-6; D is undetermined. Germline loops: CDR1 MNHNS, CDR2 SASEGT. CDR3 length: 12 amino acids. V shed 8 bases and J shed 0 bases, with 2 bases lying between them. CDR3 sequence: CASDSGANVLTF. In nucleotides, the CDR3 is TGTGCCAGCGACTCTGGGGCCAACGTCCTGACTTTC.

The gene calls are TRBV28 and TRBJ1-2; D is ambiguous. In germline, CDR1 is MDHEN, CDR2 SYDVKM. The CDR3 has 15 amino acids. Between the trimmed V and J ends, which lost 5 bases and 4 bases, there was a span of 17 bases. The CDR3 region has the DNA TGTGCCAGCAGTCTCCCTTCCCCCCAACTCTATGGCTACACCTTC. Residues: CASSLPSPQLYGYTF.

This chain uses TRBV28 with TRBJ2-1; 8 bases line up with TRBD2. The J segment lost 2 bases and the V segment lost 5 bases, leaving 5 bases of the junction unmatched. CDR1 and CDR2 from the germline V gene are MDHEN and SYDVKM. The CDR3 spans 15 residues. CDR3 loop: CASSPPGRAYNEQFF. In DNA, the CDR3 is TGTGCCAGCAGTCCCCCCGGGAGGGCCTACAATGAGCAGTTCTTC.

The rearrangement joins TRBV5-4 to TRBJ2-7; possible D gene TRBD1, 6 bases. This CDR3 has 14 residues. Trimming removed 2 bases from V and 5 bases from J, with 14 bases in between. Germline V gene lookup returns CDR1 SGHNT and CDR2 YYREEE (reference sequence). In DNA, the CDR3 is TGTGCCAGCAGCTTCCACGACAGGTCCAACGAGCAGTACTTC. Translated, it gives CASSFHDRSNEQYF.

This clone appeared a few times. This CDR3 is also generated by other DNA sequences in the sample. This chain connects TRBV7-9 to TRBJ1-5; D remains unclear. The ends were cut back, 1 base at V and 4 bases at J, with 2 bases in the middle. The germline V gene has CDR1 SEHNR and CDR2 FQNEAQ (reference sequence). The CDR3 has 12 amino acids. CDR3 coding DNA: TGTGCCAGCAGCTTAGGGAATCAGCCCCAGCATTTT. Amino acid sequence: CASSLGNQPQHF.

The chain couples TRBV11-3 to TRBJ1-1; the D is unclear. The V and J ends lost 3 bases and 0 bases respectively, with 8 bases between them. This CDR3 is 14 amino acids long. Germline V CDR1 and CDR2: SGHNT, YENEEA. The CDR3 region is CASSFGMLNTEAFF. CDR3 sequence (DNA): TGTGCCAGCAGCTTCGGGATGTTGAACACTGAAGCTTTCTTT.

The CDR3 sequence is CASSARANTGELFF. CDR3 bases: TGTGCCAGCAGCGCCAGGGCGAACACCGGGGAGCTGTTTTTT. J is TRBJ2-2 and V is TRBV6-4, with D tentatively TRBD1 (5 bases). The V end was cut by 6 bases, the J end by 0 bases, with 8 bases between. The CDR3 runs 14 residues. Germline V gives CDR1 MRHNA, CDR2 SNTAGT.

The V and J genes are TRBV28 and TRBJ2-1; no reliable D call. Germline lookup yields CDR1 MDHEN and CDR2 SYDVKM. The CDR3 contains 15 residues. Trimming cost V 3 bases and J 1 base, with 10 bases left between them. The CDR3 protein is CASSLPTDSYNEQFF. CDR3 in DNA: TGTGCCAGCAGTTTGCCGACGGATTCCTACAATGAGCAGTTCTTC.

Worth noting for this clone: A read error may account for a junction end that differs from germline. The chain links TRBV2 to TRBJ1-2, with a weak D call TRBD1 (6 bases). The CDR3 runs to 13 residues. Looked up from germline, CDR1 is SNHLY and CDR2 is FYNNEI. The CDR3 here is CASSEAVGGTGPF. As DNA, the CDR3 is TGTGCCAGCAGTGAAGCAGTAGGGGGAACAGGCCCCTTC. Drawing the rest from reference TRBV2 and TRBJ1-2, the complete variable domain is EPEVTQTPSHQVTQMGQEVILRCVPISNHLYFYWYRQILGQKVEFLVSFYNNEISEKSEIFDDQFSVERPDGSNFTLKIRSTKLEDSAMYFCASSEAVGGTGPFGSGTRLTVV.

V and J are TRBV7-2 and TRBJ2-1; the D is unclear. The CDR3 has 15 amino acids. CDR1 and CDR2 (germline): SGHTA, FQGNSA. V dropped 1 base and J dropped 5 bases, with 12 bases sitting between them. CDR3 in amino acids: CASSLVGFKNNEQFF. In nucleotides, the CDR3 is TGTGCCAGCAGCTTAGTAGGGTTCAAGAACAATGAGCAGTTCTTC. Based on the CDR3 plus reference TRBV7-2 and TRBJ2-1, the full variable domain is GAGVSQSPSNKVTEKGKDVELRCDPISGHTALYWYRQSLGQGLEFLIYFQGNSAPDKSGLPSDRFSAERTGGSVSTLTIQRTQQEDSAVYLCASSLVGFKNNEQFFGPGTRLTVL.

The V gene is TRBV30, the J gene TRBJ2-7; D perhaps matches TRBD2 (5 bases). Germline loops: CDR1 GTSNPN, CDR2 SVGIG (reference sequence). Trimming cost V 6 bases and J 6 bases, with 12 bases left between them. CDR3 length: 11 residues. DNA of the CDR3: TGTGCCTGCACCTTTCGGGGCGAGCAGTACTTC. Amino acid sequence: CACTFRGEQYF.

This chain connects TRBV5-1 to TRBJ2-1; a possible D gene is TRBD2 (5 bases). CDR1 is SGHRS, CDR2 YFSETQ, per germline. With 4 bases removed from V and 6 bases from J, the gap between germline ends came to 20 bases. The CDR3 consists of 16 residues. In DNA, the CDR3 is TGCGCCAGCAGCATGAGCGGTTTGGGCCGGGGCAATGAGCAGTTCTTC. Translating it yields CASSMSGLGRGNEQFF. Based on the CDR3 plus reference TRBV5-1 and TRBJ2-1, the full variable domain is KAGVTQTPRYLIKTRGQQVTLSCSPISGHRSVSWYQQTPGQGLQFLFEYFSETQRNKGNFPGRFSGRQFSNSRSEMNVSTLELGDSALYLCASSMSGLGRGNEQFFGPGTRLTVL.

V and J are TRBV9 and TRBJ2-7, with a possible D match to TRBD1 (6 bases). This CDR3 comprises 17 residues. CDR1 SGDLS and CDR2 YYNGEE come from the germline V gene. The germline V and J ends were trimmed by 0 bases and 5 bases, with 21 bases remaining between them. The CDR3 DNA follows: TGTGCCAGCAGCGTAGCTGGAGCAGGGCAGGGGAGTCACGAGCAGTACTTC. Its translation: CASSVAGAGQGSHEQYF. The full variable domain, with the rest looked up from reference TRBV9 and TRBJ2-7, is DSGVTQTPKHLITATGQRVTLRCSPRSGDLSVYWYQQSLDQGLQFLIQYYNGEERAKGNILERFSAQQFPDLHSELNLSSLELGDSALYFCASSVAGAGQGSHEQYFGPGTRLTVT.

The chain is built from TRBV7-2 and TRBJ1-1; 8 positions match TRBD1. The germline V gene has CDR1 SGHTA and CDR2 FQGNSA. The CDR3 runs 13 residues. The ends lost 2 bases at V and 7 bases at J; junction bases unmatched: 3. CDR3 DNA sequence: TGTGCCAGCAGCTTATTCGGACAGGGTGAAGCTTTCTTT. This encodes CASSLFGQGEAFF.

The rearrangement links TRBV6-6 to TRBJ1-5; TRBD1 might be the D (6 bases). Trimming left V 8 bases short and J 6 bases short, with 17 bases between. The CDR3 is 14 amino acids. The germline V gene has CDR1 MNHNY and CDR2 SVGAGI (reference sequence). CDR3 sequence: CASAPEGGVQPQHF. In nucleotides, the CDR3 is TGTGCCAGCGCCCCCGAGGGGGGGGTTCAGCCCCAGCATTTT.

The chain uses TRBV9 and TRBJ2-5, with no clear D. The DNA end is more similar to TRBJ2-7, so the J call may be wrong. Germline CDR1 SGDLS, CDR2 YYNGEE. CDR3 length: 15 residues. Written as DNA, the CDR3 is TGTGCCAGCAGCCCGGCCCAAACGACACTTTACGAGCAGTACTTC. Its protein is CASSPAQTTLYEQYF.

The rearrangement joins TRBV19 to TRBJ2-2; the D gene is possibly TRBD2 (6 bases). The CDR3 spans 14 residues. Germline loops: CDR1 LNHDA, CDR2 SQIVND (reference sequence). V was trimmed by 4 bases and J by 0 bases, leaving 6 bases between them. CDR3 bases: TGTGCCAGTAGTACTAGCGCGAACACCGGGGAGCTGTTTTTT. This encodes CASSTSANTGELFF.